This T cell receptor (beta chain) is drawn from a study of cytomegalovirus exposure and HLA in healthy donors. Looking at the study overall: The use of the same platform for the 95 to 150 validation repertoires and the 666 first-cohort repertoires was reported by a later analysis.

Whole-study results and caveats: The investigators catalogued 150 to 200 TCR beta chains as cytomegalovirus-associated. The tendency of first-cohort TCR clusters to co-occur in the 90 to 150 validation repertoires was the finding of a later analysis.

Germline V lookup: CDR1 SQVTM, CDR2 ANQGSEA. This CDR3 spans 16 amino acids. The V gene end was trimmed by 1 base and the J gene end by 5 bases; junction bases not matched to a gene: 11. The protocol was immunoSEQ multiplex PCR, while the TCRdb copy is restricted to in-frame clones and leaves out a portion. The sample has over 50,000 clones, 92% seen once. On this clone: The antigen is unknown.

The 120-subject validation cohort, separate from the roughly 670-subject first cohort, included the donors. The TCR comes from a man aged 18 to 29 in good health and CMV-seropositive. J is TRBJ2-5 and V is TRBV29-1; 9 nucleotides align to TRBD1. Sequences were obtained from PBMCs. DNA for the CDR3: TGCAGCGTTGAAGGCGCACGGGACAGGGTATGGGAGACCCAGTACTTC. Translation: CSVEGARDRVWETQYF.